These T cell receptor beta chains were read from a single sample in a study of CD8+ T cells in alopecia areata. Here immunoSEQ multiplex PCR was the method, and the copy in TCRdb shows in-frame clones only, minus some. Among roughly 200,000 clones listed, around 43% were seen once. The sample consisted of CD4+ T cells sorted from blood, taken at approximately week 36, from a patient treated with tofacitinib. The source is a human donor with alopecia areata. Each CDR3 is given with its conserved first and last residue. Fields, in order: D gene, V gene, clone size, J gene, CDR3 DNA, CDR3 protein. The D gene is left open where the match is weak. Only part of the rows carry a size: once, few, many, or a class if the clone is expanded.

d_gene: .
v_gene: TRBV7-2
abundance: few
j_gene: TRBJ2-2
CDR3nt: TGTGCCAGCAGCTTACATAGGAACACCGGGGAGCTGTTTTTT
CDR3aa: CASSLHRNTGELFF

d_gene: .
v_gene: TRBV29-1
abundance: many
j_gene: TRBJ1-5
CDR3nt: TGCAGCGTCGCTGACAGAAATAGCAATCAGCCCCAGCATTTT
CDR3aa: CSVADRNSNQPQHF

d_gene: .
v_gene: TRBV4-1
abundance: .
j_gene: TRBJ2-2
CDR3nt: TGCGCCAGCAGCCAAGCCTATGCCACCACCACCGGGGAGCTGTTTTTT
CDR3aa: CASSQAYATTTGELFF

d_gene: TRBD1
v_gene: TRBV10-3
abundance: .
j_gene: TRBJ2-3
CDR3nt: TGTGCCATCACCCGCGGACAGGGCAAAGATACGCAGTATTTT
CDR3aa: CAITRGQGKDTQYF

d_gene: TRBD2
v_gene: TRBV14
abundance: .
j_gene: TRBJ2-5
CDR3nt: TGTGCCAGCAGCCAGGACTTGGGACTAGCGGGACAAGAGACCCAGTACTTC
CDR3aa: CASSQDLGLAGQETQYF

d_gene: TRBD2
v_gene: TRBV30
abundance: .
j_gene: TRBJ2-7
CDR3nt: TGTGCCTGGAGTGTATTCCGACTAGCGGTTTCCGAGCAGTACTTC
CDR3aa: CAWSVFRLAVSEQYF

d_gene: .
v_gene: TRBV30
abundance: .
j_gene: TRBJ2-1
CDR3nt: TGTGCCTGGAGCCGGGACCGCTACAATGAGCAGTTCTTC
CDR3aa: CAWSRDRYNEQFF

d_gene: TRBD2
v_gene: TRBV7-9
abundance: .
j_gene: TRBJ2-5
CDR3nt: TGTGCCAGCAGCCAATCTAGCGGGTTGGAGACCCAGTACTTC
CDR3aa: CASSQSSGLETQYF

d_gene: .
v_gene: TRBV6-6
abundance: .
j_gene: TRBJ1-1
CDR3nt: TGTGCCAGCAGTTACCCTAGGGACGTACCTGAAGCTTTCTTT
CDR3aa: CASSYPRDVPEAFF

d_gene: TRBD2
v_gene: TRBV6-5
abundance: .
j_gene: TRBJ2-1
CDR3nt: TGTGCCAGCAGTCCCGGACTAGCTAGGAATGAGCAGTTCTTC
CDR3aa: CASSPGLARNEQFF

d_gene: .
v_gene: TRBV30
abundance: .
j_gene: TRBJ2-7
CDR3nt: TGTGCCTGGAGTGTACGGGCTCCTCAGCGGGCCTACGAGCAGTACTTC
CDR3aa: CAWSVRAPQRAYEQYF

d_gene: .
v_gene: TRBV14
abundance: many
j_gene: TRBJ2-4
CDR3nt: TGTGCCAGCAGCCTCACAGGGTATGAGGACATTCAGTACTTC
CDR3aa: CASSLTGYEDIQYF

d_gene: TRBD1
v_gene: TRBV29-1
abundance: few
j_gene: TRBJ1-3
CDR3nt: TGCAGCGTTGACAGGGGGGACACCATATATTTT
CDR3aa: CSVDRGDTIYF

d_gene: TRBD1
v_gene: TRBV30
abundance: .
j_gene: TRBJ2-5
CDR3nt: TGTGCCTGGAGGTCAGGGGGAACGGAGACCCAGTACTTC
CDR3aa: CAWRSGGTETQYF

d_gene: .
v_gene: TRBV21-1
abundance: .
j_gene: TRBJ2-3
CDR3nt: TGTGCCAGCAGCAACCTACAGGGCGGGGGTACGCAGTATTTT
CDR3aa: CASSNLQGGGTQYF

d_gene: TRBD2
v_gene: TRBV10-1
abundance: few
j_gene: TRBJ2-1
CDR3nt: TGCGCCAGCAGTGCCGGGACTAGCGGGAGGTATGAGCAGTTCTTC
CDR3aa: CASSAGTSGRYEQFF

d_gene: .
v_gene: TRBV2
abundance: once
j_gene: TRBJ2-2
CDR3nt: TGTGCCAGCAGTGAAGCCCGCGGGGACACCGGGGAGCTGTTTTTT
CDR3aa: CASSEARGDTGELFF

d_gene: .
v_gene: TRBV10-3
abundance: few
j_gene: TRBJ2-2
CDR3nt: TGTGCCATCTCGCCCTCAGGGATCACCGGGGAGCTGTTTTTT
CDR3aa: CAISPSGITGELFF

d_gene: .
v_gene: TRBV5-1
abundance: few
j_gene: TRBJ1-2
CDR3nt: TGCGCCAGCAGCTCCGATATGGATGGCTACACCTTC
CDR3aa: CASSSDMDGYTF

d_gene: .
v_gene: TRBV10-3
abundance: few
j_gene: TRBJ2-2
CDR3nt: TGTGCCATCAGTGAGGGCCGTGCGGACACCGGGGAGCTGTTTTTT
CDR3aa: CAISEGRADTGELFF

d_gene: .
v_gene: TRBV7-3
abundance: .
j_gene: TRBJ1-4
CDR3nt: TGTGCCAGCAGCTTAACGAGGAACGAAAAACTGTTTTTT
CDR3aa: CASSLTRNEKLFF

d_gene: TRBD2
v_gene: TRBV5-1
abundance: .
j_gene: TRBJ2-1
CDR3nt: TGCGCCAGCAGTGCGACTAGCGGCTCCTACAATGAGCAGTTCTTC
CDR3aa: CASSATSGSYNEQFF

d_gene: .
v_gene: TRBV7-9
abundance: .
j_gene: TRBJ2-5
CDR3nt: TGTGCCAGCAGCCCCCTATCGTGGGAGACCCAGTACTTC
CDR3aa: CASSPLSWETQYF

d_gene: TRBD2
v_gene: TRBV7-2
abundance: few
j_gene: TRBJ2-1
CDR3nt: TGTGCCAGCAGCCTCGGACTAGCGGTATACAATGAGCAGTTCTTC
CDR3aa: CASSLGLAVYNEQFF

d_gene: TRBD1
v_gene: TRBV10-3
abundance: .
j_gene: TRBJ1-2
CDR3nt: TGTGCCATCAGTGAGGGCCCACAGGGGAGCTATGGCTACACCTTC
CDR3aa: CAISEGPQGSYGYTF

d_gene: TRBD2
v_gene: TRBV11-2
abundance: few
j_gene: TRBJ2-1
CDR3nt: TGTGCCAGCAGCGGGAGGCGGGGGAGCTACAATGAGCAGTTCTTC
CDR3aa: CASSGRRGSYNEQFF

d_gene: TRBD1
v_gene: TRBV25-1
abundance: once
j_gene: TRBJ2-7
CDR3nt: TGTGCCAGCAGTGACACAGGGGTTCGACACGAGCAGTACTTC
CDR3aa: CASSDTGVRHEQYF

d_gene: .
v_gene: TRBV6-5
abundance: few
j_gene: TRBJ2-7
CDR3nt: TGTGCCAGCAGCCGACCGGAGAGCCACGAGCAGTACTTC
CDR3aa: CASSRPESHEQYF

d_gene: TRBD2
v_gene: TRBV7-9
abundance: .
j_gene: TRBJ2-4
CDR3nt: TGTGCCAGCAGCTTAGCATCCACGACTAGCGGGAGGCCCTACATTCAGTACTTC
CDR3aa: CASSLASTTSGRPYIQYF

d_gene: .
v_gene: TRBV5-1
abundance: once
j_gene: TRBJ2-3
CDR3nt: TGCGCCAGCAGCTTAAGGATAGCAGGGAGCACAGATACGCAGTATTTT
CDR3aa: CASSLRIAGSTDTQYF

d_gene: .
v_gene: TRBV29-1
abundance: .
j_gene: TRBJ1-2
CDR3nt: TGCAGCGTTGAAGATGTACAACTTAACTATGGCTACACCTTC
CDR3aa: CSVEDVQLNYGYTF

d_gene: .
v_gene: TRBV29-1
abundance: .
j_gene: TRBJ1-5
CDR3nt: TGCAGCGCCCAGGGGCATAGCAATCAGCCCCAGCATTTT
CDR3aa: CSAQGHSNQPQHF

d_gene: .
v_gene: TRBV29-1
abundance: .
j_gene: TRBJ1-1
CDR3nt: TGCAGCGTTGAGCAGGGGTGGGTATCCACTGAAGCTTTCTTT
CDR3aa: CSVEQGWVSTEAFF

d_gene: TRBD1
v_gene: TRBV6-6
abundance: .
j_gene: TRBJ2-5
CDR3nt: TGTGCCAGCAGTCCCTCAGGGGGCCTGGGGGAGACCCAGTACTTC
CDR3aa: CASSPSGGLGETQYF

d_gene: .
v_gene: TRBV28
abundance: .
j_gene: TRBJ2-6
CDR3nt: TGTGCCAGCAGTTCTAGAACAGGGTCCTCTGGGGCCAACGTCCTGACTTTC
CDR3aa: CASSSRTGSSGANVLTF

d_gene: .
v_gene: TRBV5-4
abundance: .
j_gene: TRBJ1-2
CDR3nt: TGTGCCAGCAGCTTGGCAGGGTTCCCTGGCTACACCTTC
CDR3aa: CASSLAGFPGYTF